A selection of T cell receptor beta chains follows, all from one sample in a study of a mutant IDH1 vaccine in newly diagnosed glioma. Clones were read by immunoSEQ multiplex PCR, and TCRdb kept only the in-frame ones, dropping some. The sample shows about 30,000 clones, almost 85% of them seen only once. The material sequenced was PBMCs, taken from a glioma patient treated with radiotherapy, temozolomide or both. The receptor source for this set is a young man with glioma. The CDR3 runs from the conserved cysteine through the conserved F or W. D genes are given only for firm matches. Size is omitted from some rows. Given values are once, few, many or a class for expanded clones.

V gene,D gene,J gene,clone size,CDR3 DNA,CDR3 protein
TRBV5-6,TRBD2,TRBJ2-3,once,TGTGCCAGCAGCTTGTTAAGCGGGGGGGACTACACAGATACGCAGTATTTT,CASSLLSGGDYTDTQYF
TRBV5-1,.,TRBJ2-5,.,TGCGCCAGCAGCTTTCTCTCAGTAGGCAGTGGAACCCAAGAGACCCAGTACTTC,CASSFLSVGSGTQETQYF
TRBV9,.,TRBJ2-2,.,TGTGCCAGCAGCGTAGATCTGCGGCCGAACACCGGGGAGCTGTTTTTT,CASSVDLRPNTGELFF
TRBV6-5,.,TRBJ2-5,.,TGTGCCAGCGGGAAGATCGGACAGTTCCAAGAGACCCAGTACTTC,CASGKIGQFQETQYF
TRBV5-1,TRBD1,TRBJ1-1,.,TGCGCCAGCAGCTTGCATCAGGGGGACACTGAAGCTTTCTTT,CASSLHQGDTEAFF
TRBV6-5,.,TRBJ2-3,.,TGTGCCAGCAGGCTAGACGGCGAAGGTACGCAGTATTTT,CASRLDGEGTQYF
TRBV5-5,.,TRBJ1-4,.,TGTGCCAGCAGCTTCGGACGGGAAAAACTGTTTTTT,CASSFGREKLFF
TRBV5-1,.,TRBJ2-5,.,TGCGCCAGCAGCATGGATCTACAGGGTCAGGAGACCCAGTACTTC,CASSMDLQGQETQYF
TRBV9,.,TRBJ1-1,few,TGTGCCAGCAGCGTAGGCGTGACGGGACTTAACACTGAAGCTTTCTTT,CASSVGVTGLNTEAFF
TRBV5-1,TRBD2,TRBJ2-1,.,TGCGCCAGCAGCTTGGAGGGTGCCAAGCGGGAGGGATCCTACAATGAGCAGTTCTTC,CASSLEGAKREGSYNEQFF
TRBV15,.,TRBJ1-5,.,TGTGCCACCAGCAGACTCCAGCCGGATAGCAATCAGCCCCAGCATTTT,CATSRLQPDSNQPQHF
TRBV5-1,.,TRBJ1-1,.,TGCGCCAGCAGCTTGTCCAGTCAGAACACTGAAGCTTTCTTT,CASSLSSQNTEAFF
TRBV5-6,.,TRBJ2-7,.,TGTGCCAGCAGCTTGTACCGTAACGAGCAGTACTTC,CASSLYRNEQYF
TRBV10-3,TRBD2,TRBJ2-1,.,TGTGCCATCAGGAATGGGGAGCGGGGGCCCTACAATGAGCAGTTCTTC,CAIRNGERGPYNEQFF
TRBV2,.,TRBJ1-2,.,TGTGCCAGCAGTACTGACAGCGCTAACTATGGCTACACCTTC,CASSTDSANYGYTF
TRBV27,.,TRBJ2-7,.,TGTGCCAGCAGTTTACGTGGTTACGAGCAGTACTTC,CASSLRGYEQYF
TRBV4-3,.,TRBJ2-2,few,TGCGCCAGCAGCCAAGGTTTGGGGGCTGGGGAGAACACCGGGGAGCTGTTTTTT,CASSQGLGAGENTGELFF
TRBV14,.,TRBJ2-3,.,TGTGCCAGCAGCCAAGATTGGCAGGGCTCAGATACGCAGTATTTT,CASSQDWQGSDTQYF
TRBV7-8,.,TRBJ2-1,.,TGTGCCAGCAGCTTAGGTTCAGGGTACAATGAGCAGTTCTTC,CASSLGSGYNEQFF
TRBV12-1,.,TRBJ1-5,.,TGTGCCAGCAGCTTTGTCGGAGGCCCCCAGCATTTT,CASSFVGGPQHF
TRBV5-6,TRBD1,TRBJ2-5,.,TGTGCCAGCAGCTATCTAGACCGAAGTCAAGGGGGCGAGACCCAGTACTTC,CASSYLDRSQGGETQYF
TRBV6-1,TRBD1,TRBJ1-3,.,TGTGCCAGCAGTGAAAGGGTTTCGGGACAGGGAGACCTCTTTGGAAACACCATATATTTT,CASSERVSGQGDLFGNTIYF
TRBV30,TRBD2,TRBJ2-2,.,TGTGCCTGGAGGGGAGGGCCGAACACCGGGGAGCTGTTTTTT,CAWRGGPNTGELFF
TRBV13,.,TRBJ2-7,.,TGTGCCAGCAGCTTCCGGACCGATTTAGGCGAGCAGTACTTC,CASSFRTDLGEQYF
TRBV7-8,.,TRBJ2-2,.,TGTGCCAGCAGCTTAGTCTCGACCGGGGACGCCGGGGAGCTGTTTTTT,CASSLVSTGDAGELFF
TRBV7-3,.,TRBJ2-2,.,TGTGCCAGCAGCTCGTCGAACACCGGGGAGCTGTTTTTT,CASSSSNTGELFF
TRBV14,.,TRBJ2-7,.,TGTGCCAGCAGCCAACTCCCGCAGGGAACCTACGAGCAGTACTTC,CASSQLPQGTYEQYF
TRBV9,.,TRBJ2-7,.,TGTGCCAGCAGCGTAGTGGGCAGGGAGGCCGACGAGCAGTACTTC,CASSVVGREADEQYF
TRBV4-1,.,TRBJ2-7,once,TGCGCCAGCAGCCTCAGGGAGCCGAACTACGAGCAGTACTTC,CASSLREPNYEQYF
TRBV4-3,TRBD2,TRBJ2-2,.,TGCGCCAGCAGCCGGGTAGCGGGGTCGAACACCGGGGAGCTGTTTTTT,CASSRVAGSNTGELFF
TRBV5-6,TRBD1,TRBJ2-5,.,TGTGCCAGCAGCGCGGACAGGAGGGAGACCCAGTACTTC,CASSADRRETQYF